This entry describes one T cell receptor beta chain. Its antigen is currently unknown. The CDR3 loop spans 12 amino acids. Germline CDR1 reads WSHSY; CDR2 reads SAAADI. Primers: 60 Vbeta forward and 13 Jbeta reverse. The assay was immunoSEQ multiplex PCR, and TCRdb's table has in-frame clones only and misses some. Of 100,000 to 150,000 clones listed, about 82% are singletons. This entry comes from a study of cytomegalovirus exposure and HLA in healthy donors. Looking at the study overall: When just under 400 donors were genotyped, about 80% of them were found to fall in the Caucasian-associated ancestry cluster.

Whole-study findings and limits: In an earlier analysis, most TCR beta V segments were productive about 87% or about 30% of the time.

The chain combines TRBV10-2 with TRBJ2-5, with TRBD1 matching 8 bases. The DNA end is a closer match to TRBJ2-7, so the J assignment may be wrong. Sequencing was carried out using PBMCs. This clonotype was obtained from a boy younger than 18 in good health and CMV-seronegative. CDR3 loop: CAAGDRRDEQYF. The CDR3 nucleotides are TGCGCCGCAGGGGACAGGAGAGACGAGCAGTACTTC.